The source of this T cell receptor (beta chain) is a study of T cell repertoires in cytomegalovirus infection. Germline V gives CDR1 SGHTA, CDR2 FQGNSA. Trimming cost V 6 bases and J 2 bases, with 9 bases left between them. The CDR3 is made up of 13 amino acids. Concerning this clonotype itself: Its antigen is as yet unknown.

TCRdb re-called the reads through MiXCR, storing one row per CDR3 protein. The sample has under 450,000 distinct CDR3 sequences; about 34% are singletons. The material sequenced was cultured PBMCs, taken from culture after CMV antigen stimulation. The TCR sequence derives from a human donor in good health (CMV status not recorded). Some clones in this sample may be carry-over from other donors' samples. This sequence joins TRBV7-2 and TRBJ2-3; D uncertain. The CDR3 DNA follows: TGTGCCAGCAGTTCACGATTCACAGATACGCAGTATTTT. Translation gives CASSSRFTDTQYF.